What follows are 19 T cell receptor beta chains derived from one specimen sequenced in a study of blood T cell repertoires in COVID-19. Assay used: immunoSEQ multiplex PCR; TCRdb lists only in-frame clones, some missing. Of some 190,000 clones in the sample, roughly 87% were seen once. Sequencing was performed on peripheral blood. The receptors shown here come from a woman aged 55-70 years with COVID-19, enrolled during active disease.

On this clone: The junction differs from germline at one of its ends, possibly a read error. CDR3 region: CLLRDIPNYGYTF. CDR3 coding DNA: TGCCTACTCCGGGACATTCCTAACTATGGCTACACCTTC. J is TRBJ1-2 and V is TRBV28, with D possibly matching TRBD1 (6 bases). This CDR3 is built from 13 residues. CDR1 MDHEN and CDR2 SYDVKM come from the germline V gene.

The chain joins TRBV9 to TRBJ1-1; the match to TRBD1 covers 7 bases. The CDR3 contains 14 residues. The V gene's germline CDR1 is SGDLS and CDR2 YYNGEE. J gave up 1 base and V 4 bases, and 4 bases lay outside the gene matches. The CDR3 DNA reads as TGTGCCAGCAGCCCTAGGGGGCCGAACACTGAAGCTTTCTTT. This codes for CASSPRGPNTEAFF.

This clone was seen only once. V and J are TRBV27 and TRBJ1-5, with D maybe TRBD1 (6 bases). The germline V gene has CDR1 MNHEY and CDR2 SMNVEV (reference sequence). This CDR3 is built from 18 residues. V dropped 2 bases and J dropped 2 bases, with 19 bases sitting between them. The CDR3 sequence: CASSLLPPRGTGNQPQHF. CDR3 nucleotides: TGTGCCAGCAGTTTACTGCCCCCGAGGGGGACGGGCAATCAGCCCCAGCATTTT.

The rearrangement links TRBV5-6 to TRBJ2-1; 7 nucleotides align to TRBD1. J gave up 5 bases and V 6 bases, and 11 bases lay outside the gene matches. CDR1 is SGHDT and CDR2 is YYEEEE in the germline V gene. CDR3 length: 15 amino acids. CDR3 coding DNA: TGTGCCAGCATCCTACAGGGGCGTGGAGACAATGAGCAGTTCTTC. Amino acid sequence: CASILQGRGDNEQFF.

The J gene is TRBJ2-7, the V gene TRBV6-1; TRBD2 might be the D (7 bases). This CDR3 has 13 amino acids. V lost 2 bases, J lost 6 bases, and 11 bases lay in between. Germline V gene sequence: CDR1 MNHNS, CDR2 SASEGT. CDR3 sequence (DNA): TGTGCCAGCAGTGAACTGGCGGGGGCCGAGCAGTACGTC. Its translation: CASSELAGAEQYV.

The chain carries TRBV7-3 and TRBJ1-1; D uncertain. Germline CDR1 is SGHTA and CDR2 is FQGTGA. V was pared by 6 bases and J by 4 bases, with 15 bases between. This CDR3 contains 14 residues. CDR3 nucleotide sequence: TGTGCCAGCAGTCCGGGCCGGAGGAGCACTGAAGCTTTCTTT. Its translation is CASSPGRRSTEAFF. Supplemented by reference TRBV7-3 and TRBJ1-1, the full variable domain reads GAGVSQTPSNKVTEKGKYVELRCDPISGHTALYWYRQSLGQGPEFLIYFQGTGAADDSGLPNDRFFAVRPEGSVSTLKIQRTERGDSAVYLCASSPGRRSTEAFFGQGTRLTVV.

This clone was counted only a few times. The V gene is TRBV5-1, the J gene TRBJ2-3, with TRBD2 identical over 11 bases. The germline gives CDR1 SGHRS, CDR2 YFSETQ. The CDR3 runs 18 residues. With 3 bases clipped from V and 5 bases from J, the junction kept 14 bases outside the gene matches. The CDR3 reads CASSSRLTSGSAGDTQYF. The DNA of the CDR3 is TGCGCCAGCAGCTCCCGTCTTACTAGCGGGAGCGCCGGAGATACGCAGTATTTT.

The chain carries TRBV29-1 and TRBJ2-6; 13 nucleotides align to TRBD2. J gave up 2 bases and V 6 bases, and 10 bases lay outside the gene matches. This CDR3 spans 18 amino acids. Germline V gene sequence: CDR1 SQVTM, CDR2 ANQGSEA. The CDR3 here is CSVGGTSGELAGANVLTF. CDR3 DNA sequence: TGCAGCGTGGGGGGGACTAGCGGGGAGCTAGCTGGGGCCAACGTCCTGACTTTC.

The chain employs TRBV6-2 or TRBV6-3 and TRBJ1-1; perhaps TRBD1 as D (5 bases). V was trimmed by 2 bases and J by 5 bases, leaving 9 bases between them. The V gene's germline CDR1 is MNHEY and CDR2 SVGEGT. The CDR3 has 13 residues. In DNA form, the CDR3 reads TGTGCCAGCAGTTACGCAGGGAGGACTGAAGCTTTCTTT. It is translated as CASSYAGRTEAFF.

The chain uses TRBV7-2 and TRBJ1-1; D may be TRBD1 (6 bases). Germline V CDR1 and CDR2: SGHTA, FQGNSA. CDR3 length: 14 residues. Trimming shortened V by 3 bases and J by 4 bases, and 12 bases separated the two germline ends. In DNA, the CDR3 is TGTGCCAGCAGCTTCCTACAGGGTAGCACTGAAGCTTTCTTT. Amino acids: CASSFLQGSTEAFF.

The chain employs TRBV28 and TRBJ1-1; possible D gene TRBD1, 5 bases. This CDR3 has 14 residues. Germline V gene sequence: CDR1 MDHEN, CDR2 SYDVKM. With 6 bases removed from V and 2 bases from J, the gap between germline ends came to 13 bases. The CDR3 region is CASSPGLINTEAFF. For the CDR3, the DNA is TGTGCCAGCAGCCCGGGACTTATCAACACTGAAGCTTTCTTT.

This clone was seen a handful of times. The rearrangement joins TRBV5-1 to TRBJ1-2, with a weak D call TRBD1 (6 bases). V was clipped by 5 bases and J by 6 bases, with 14 bases between them. CDR1 and CDR2 from the germline V gene are SGHRS and YFSETQ. The CDR3 is 13 residues long. The CDR3 region is CASRRPSGDGYTF. The CDR3, as DNA: TGCGCCAGCAGACGCCCTTCAGGGGATGGCTACACCTTC.

The chain recombines TRBV9 with TRBJ2-2; D perhaps matches TRBD2 (6 bases). The ends were cut back, 1 base at V and 4 bases at J, with 14 bases in the middle. The CDR3 totals 16 residues. Per germline, CDR1 SGDLS and CDR2 YYNGEE. DNA of the CDR3: TGTGCCAGCAGCGTATCGCAGGGAGCGGGCACCGGGGAGCTGTTTTTT. It specifies CASSVSQGAGTGELFF.

The rearrangement links TRBV6-1 to TRBJ2-1; the match to TRBD2 covers 8 bases. Unmatched junction bases numbered 17, after V lost 4 bases and J lost 3 bases. The CDR3 is 19 amino acids. Germline CDR1 and CDR2: MNHNS and SASEGT. The CDR3 protein is CASSGEGIPGGPLYNEQFF. CDR3 nucleotide sequence: TGTGCCAGCAGTGGAGAGGGGATTCCGGGGGGGCCCCTCTACAATGAGCAGTTCTTC.

The chain links TRBV5-1 to TRBJ2-7; 7 bases line up with TRBD1. CDR1 and CDR2 (germline): SGHRS, YFSETQ. The CDR3 covers 15 residues. The junction had 6 bases not matched to a gene; V was cut back by 1 base and J by 2 bases. CDR3 in amino acids: CASSLPGTETYEQYF. The CDR3 DNA is TGCGCCAGCAGCTTGCCCGGGACAGAGACCTACGAGCAGTACTTC.

This clone was detected a few times. V usage is TRBV7-8 and J usage is TRBJ1-3; no reliable D call. This CDR3 has 16 amino acids. Between the trimmed V and J ends, which lost 0 bases and 0 bases, there was a span of 9 bases. Per germline, CDR1 SGHVS and CDR2 FQNEAQ. CDR3 DNA sequence: TGTGCCAGCAGCTTAGCGCAGTACAGCTCTGGAAACACCATATATTTT. Its translation: CASSLAQYSSGNTIYF. The variable domain in full, completed from reference TRBV7-8 and TRBJ1-3, reads GAGVSQSPRYKVAKRGQDVALRCDPISGHVSLFWYQQALGQGPEFLTYFQNEAQLDKSGLPSDRFFAERPEGSVSTLKIQRTQQEDSAVYLCASSLAQYSSGNTIYFGEGSWLTVV.

This clone was seen a handful of times. The chain combines TRBV5-8 with TRBJ1-4; TRBD1 might be the D (6 bases). The V end lost 5 bases, the J end lost 13 bases, and 24 bases lay between the germline ends. CDR1 is SGHTS and CDR2 is YDEGEE in the germline V gene. The CDR3 length is 15 residues. Here the CDR3 reads CASSVRSTGSGRLFF. The CDR3 region has the DNA TGTGCCAGCAGTGTAAGATCTACAGGGTCAGGGAGACTGTTTTTT.

This rearrangement joins TRBV9 to TRBJ1-2; D is unclear. V dropped 3 bases and J dropped 8 bases, with 11 bases sitting between them. The germline V gene has CDR1 SGDLS and CDR2 YYNGEE. The CDR3 totals 12 residues. The CDR3 DNA reads as TGTGCCAGCAGCGGATTGGCCCAGGGCTACACCTTC. Protein product: CASSGLAQGYTF.

This clone was recorded a few times. This chain joins TRBV9 and TRBJ2-7, with no clear D. CDR1 SGDLS and CDR2 YYNGEE come from the germline V gene. This CDR3 contains 13 residues. The V and J ends lost 0 bases and 7 bases respectively, with 11 bases between them. This CDR3 reads CASSVGYLQEQYF. The CDR3 DNA reads TGTGCCAGCAGCGTAGGTTACCTCCAGGAGCAGTACTTC.